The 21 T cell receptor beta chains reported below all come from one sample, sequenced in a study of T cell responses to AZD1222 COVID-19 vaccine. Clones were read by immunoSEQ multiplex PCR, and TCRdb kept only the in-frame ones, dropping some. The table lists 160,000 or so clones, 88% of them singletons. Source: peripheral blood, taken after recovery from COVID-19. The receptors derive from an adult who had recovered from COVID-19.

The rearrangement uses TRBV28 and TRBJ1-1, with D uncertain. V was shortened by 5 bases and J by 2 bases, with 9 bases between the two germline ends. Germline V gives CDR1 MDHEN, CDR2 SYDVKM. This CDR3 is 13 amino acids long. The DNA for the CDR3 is TGTGCCAGCAGTCGGCCAGCAAACACTGAAGCTTTCTTT. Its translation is CASSRPANTEAFF.

This CDR3 is CASSPLADIGSPLHF. CDR3 in DNA: TGTGCCAGCTCACCACTCGCGGACATCGGTTCACCCCTCCACTTT. The chain couples TRBV18 to TRBJ1-6, with D possibly matching TRBD1 (5 bases). Trimming stripped 1 base from V and 9 bases from J, with 13 bases between. The germline CDR1 and CDR2 sequences are KGHSH and LQKENI. The CDR3 spans 15 residues.

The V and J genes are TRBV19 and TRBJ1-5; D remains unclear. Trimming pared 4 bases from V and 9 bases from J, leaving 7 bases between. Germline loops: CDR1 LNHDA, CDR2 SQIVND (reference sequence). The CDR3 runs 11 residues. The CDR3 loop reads CASSTLGPQHF. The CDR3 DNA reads TGTGCCAGTAGTACCCTGGGGCCCCAGCATTTT. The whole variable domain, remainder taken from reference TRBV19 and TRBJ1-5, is DGGITQSPKYLFRKEGQNVTLSCEQNLNHDAMYWYRQDPGQGLRLIYYSQIVNDFQKGDIAEGYSVSREKKESFPLTVTSAQKNPTAFYLCASSTLGPQHFGDGTRLSIL.

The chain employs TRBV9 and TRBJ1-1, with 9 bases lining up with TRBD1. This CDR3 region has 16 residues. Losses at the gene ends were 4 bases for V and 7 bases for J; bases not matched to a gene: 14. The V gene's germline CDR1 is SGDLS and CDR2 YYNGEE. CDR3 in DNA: TGTGCCAGCAGCTCAAGAACGGGACAGGGAGCGAGTGAAGCTTTCTTT. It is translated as CASSSRTGQGASEAFF.

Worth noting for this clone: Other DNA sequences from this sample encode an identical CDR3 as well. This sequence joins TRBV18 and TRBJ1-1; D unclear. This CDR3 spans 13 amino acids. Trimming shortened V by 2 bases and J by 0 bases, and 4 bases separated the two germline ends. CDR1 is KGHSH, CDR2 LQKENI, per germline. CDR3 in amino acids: CASSPGLNTEAFF. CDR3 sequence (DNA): TGTGCCAGCTCACCAGGGCTGAACACTGAAGCTTTCTTT.

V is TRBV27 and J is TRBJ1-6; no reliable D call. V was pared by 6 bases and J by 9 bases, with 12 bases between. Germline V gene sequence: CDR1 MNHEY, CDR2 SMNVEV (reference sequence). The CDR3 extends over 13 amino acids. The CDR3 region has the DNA TGTGCCAGCAGCTCGTACGAAGGTTCACCCCTCCACTTT. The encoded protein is CASSSYEGSPLHF.

This chain's CDR3 is CASSQGGNRGNEKLFF. The CDR3 nucleotides are TGTGCCAGCAGCCAAGGAGGGAACCGGGGTAATGAAAAACTGTTTTTT. The gene calls are TRBV4-2 and TRBJ1-4; no clear D. Germline V gives CDR1 LGHNA, CDR2 YNFKEQ. The CDR3 sequence is 16 residues long. Trimming stripped 1 base from V and 4 bases from J, with 13 bases between.

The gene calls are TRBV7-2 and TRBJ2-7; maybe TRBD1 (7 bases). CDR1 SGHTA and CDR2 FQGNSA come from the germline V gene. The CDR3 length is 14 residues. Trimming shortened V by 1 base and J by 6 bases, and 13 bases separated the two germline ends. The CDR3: CASSLGQGGGEQYF. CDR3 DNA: TGTGCCAGCAGCTTAGGACAGGGAGGTGGCGAGCAGTACTTC. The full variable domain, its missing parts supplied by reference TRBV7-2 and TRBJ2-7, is GAGVSQSPSNKVTEKGKDVELRCDPISGHTALYWYRQSLGQGLEFLIYFQGNSAPDKSGLPSDRFSAERTGGSVSTLTIQRTQQEDSAVYLCASSLGQGGGEQYFGPGTRLTVT.

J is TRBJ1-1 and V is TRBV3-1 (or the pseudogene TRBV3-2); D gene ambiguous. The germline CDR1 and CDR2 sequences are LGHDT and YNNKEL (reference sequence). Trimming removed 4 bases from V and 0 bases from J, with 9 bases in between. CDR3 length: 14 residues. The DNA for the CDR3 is TGTGCCAGCAGCCGCTGGGAGATGAACACTGAAGCTTTCTTT. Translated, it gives CASSRWEMNTEAFF.

The CDR3 DNA sequence: TGTGCCAGTATCGAGAGAGGGAGGTTCTCTGGAAACACCATATATTTT. This codes for CASIERGRFSGNTIYF. The chain recombines TRBV19 with TRBJ1-3; no firm D call. This CDR3 has 16 residues. V shed 7 bases and J shed 0 bases, with 16 bases lying between them. Germline CDR1 and CDR2: LNHDA and SQIVND (reference sequence).

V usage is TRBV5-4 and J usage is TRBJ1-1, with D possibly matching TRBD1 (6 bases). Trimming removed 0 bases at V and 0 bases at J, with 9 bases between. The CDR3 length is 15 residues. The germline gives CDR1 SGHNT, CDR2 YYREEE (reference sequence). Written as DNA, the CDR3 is TGTGCCAGCAGCTTGGTGGGGACAATGAACACTGAAGCTTTCTTT. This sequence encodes CASSLVGTMNTEAFF. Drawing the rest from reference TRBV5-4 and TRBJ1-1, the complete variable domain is ETGVTQSPTHLIKTRGQQVTLRCSSQSGHNTVSWYQQALGQGPQFIFQYYREEENGRGNFPPRFSGLQFPNYSSELNVNALELDDSALYLCASSLVGTMNTEAFFGQGTRLTVV.

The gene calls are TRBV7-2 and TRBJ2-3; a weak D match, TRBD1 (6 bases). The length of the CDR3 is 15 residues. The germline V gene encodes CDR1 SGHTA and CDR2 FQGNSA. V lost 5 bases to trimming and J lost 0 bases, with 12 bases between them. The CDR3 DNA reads TGTGCCAGCAGCAGGGACATTGGTAGCACAGATACGCAGTATTTT. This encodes CASSRDIGSTDTQYF.

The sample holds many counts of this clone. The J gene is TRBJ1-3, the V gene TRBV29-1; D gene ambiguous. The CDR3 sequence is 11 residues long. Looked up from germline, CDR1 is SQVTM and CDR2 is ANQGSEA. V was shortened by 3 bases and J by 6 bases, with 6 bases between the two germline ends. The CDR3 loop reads CSVEVSNTIYF. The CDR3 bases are TGCAGCGTTGAGGTGTCAAACACCATATATTTT.

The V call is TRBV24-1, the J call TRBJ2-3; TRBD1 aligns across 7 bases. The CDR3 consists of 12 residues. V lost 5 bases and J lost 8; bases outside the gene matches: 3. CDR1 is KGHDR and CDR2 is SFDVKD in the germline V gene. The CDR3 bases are TGTGCCACCAGTGGACAGGGTGGTACGCAGTATTTT. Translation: CATSGQGGTQYF.

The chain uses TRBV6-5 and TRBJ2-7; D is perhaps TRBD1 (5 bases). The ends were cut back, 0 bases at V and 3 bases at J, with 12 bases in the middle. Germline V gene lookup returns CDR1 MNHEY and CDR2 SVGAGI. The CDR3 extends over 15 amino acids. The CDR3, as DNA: TGTGCCAGCAGTTACTCGCCCCAGGGTGGCTACGAGCAGTACTTC. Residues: CASSYSPQGGYEQYF.

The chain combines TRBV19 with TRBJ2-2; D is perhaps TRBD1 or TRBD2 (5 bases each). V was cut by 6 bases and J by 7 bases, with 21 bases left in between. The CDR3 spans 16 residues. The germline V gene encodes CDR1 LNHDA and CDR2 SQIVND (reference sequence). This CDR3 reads CASSLMGPGTGGELFF. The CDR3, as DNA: TGTGCCAGTAGCCTGATGGGACCGGGAACCGGCGGGGAGCTGTTTTTT.

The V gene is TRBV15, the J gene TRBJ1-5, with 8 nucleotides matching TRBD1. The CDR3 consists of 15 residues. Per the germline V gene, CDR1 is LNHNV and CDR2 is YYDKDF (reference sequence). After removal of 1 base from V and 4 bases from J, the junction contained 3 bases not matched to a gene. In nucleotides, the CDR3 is TGTGCCACCAGCAGAGCCGGGACAGGAAATCAGCCCCAGCATTTT. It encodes CATSRAGTGNQPQHF.

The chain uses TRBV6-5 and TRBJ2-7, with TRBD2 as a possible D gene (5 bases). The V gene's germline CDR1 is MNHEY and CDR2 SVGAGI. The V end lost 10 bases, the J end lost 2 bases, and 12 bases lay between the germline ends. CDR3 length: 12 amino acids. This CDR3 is CATSGMTYEQYF. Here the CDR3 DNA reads TGTGCCACCTCCGGGATGACCTACGAGCAGTACTTC.

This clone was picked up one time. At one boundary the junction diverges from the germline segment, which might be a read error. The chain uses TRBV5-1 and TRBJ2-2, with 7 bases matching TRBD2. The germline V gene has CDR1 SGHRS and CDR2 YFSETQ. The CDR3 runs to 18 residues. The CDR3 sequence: CASSLDSSAGMYTGEPFF. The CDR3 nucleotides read TGCGCCAGCAGCTTAGACTCATCAGCGGGAATGTACACCGGGGAGCCGTTTTTT. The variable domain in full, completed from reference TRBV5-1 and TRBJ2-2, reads KAGVTQTPRYLIKTRGQQVTLSCSPISGHRSVSWYQQTPGQGLQFLFEYFSETQRNKGNFPGRFSGRQFSNSRSEMNVSTLELGDSALYLCASSLDSSAGMYTGEPFFGEGSRLTVL.

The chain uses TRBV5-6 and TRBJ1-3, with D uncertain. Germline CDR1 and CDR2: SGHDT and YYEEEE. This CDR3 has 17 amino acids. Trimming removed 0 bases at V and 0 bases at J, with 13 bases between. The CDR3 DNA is TGTGCCAGCAGCTTGGCCCCCAGAACTTTCTCTGGAAACACCATATATTTT. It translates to CASSLAPRTFSGNTIYF.

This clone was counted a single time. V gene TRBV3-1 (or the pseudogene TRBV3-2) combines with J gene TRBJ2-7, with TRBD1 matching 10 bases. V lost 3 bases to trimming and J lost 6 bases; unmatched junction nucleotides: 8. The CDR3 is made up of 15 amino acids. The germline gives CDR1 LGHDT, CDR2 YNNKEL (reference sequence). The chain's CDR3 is CASSQQPGQGSEQYF. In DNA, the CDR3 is TGTGCCAGCAGCCAGCAACCGGGACAGGGGAGCGAGCAGTACTTC.